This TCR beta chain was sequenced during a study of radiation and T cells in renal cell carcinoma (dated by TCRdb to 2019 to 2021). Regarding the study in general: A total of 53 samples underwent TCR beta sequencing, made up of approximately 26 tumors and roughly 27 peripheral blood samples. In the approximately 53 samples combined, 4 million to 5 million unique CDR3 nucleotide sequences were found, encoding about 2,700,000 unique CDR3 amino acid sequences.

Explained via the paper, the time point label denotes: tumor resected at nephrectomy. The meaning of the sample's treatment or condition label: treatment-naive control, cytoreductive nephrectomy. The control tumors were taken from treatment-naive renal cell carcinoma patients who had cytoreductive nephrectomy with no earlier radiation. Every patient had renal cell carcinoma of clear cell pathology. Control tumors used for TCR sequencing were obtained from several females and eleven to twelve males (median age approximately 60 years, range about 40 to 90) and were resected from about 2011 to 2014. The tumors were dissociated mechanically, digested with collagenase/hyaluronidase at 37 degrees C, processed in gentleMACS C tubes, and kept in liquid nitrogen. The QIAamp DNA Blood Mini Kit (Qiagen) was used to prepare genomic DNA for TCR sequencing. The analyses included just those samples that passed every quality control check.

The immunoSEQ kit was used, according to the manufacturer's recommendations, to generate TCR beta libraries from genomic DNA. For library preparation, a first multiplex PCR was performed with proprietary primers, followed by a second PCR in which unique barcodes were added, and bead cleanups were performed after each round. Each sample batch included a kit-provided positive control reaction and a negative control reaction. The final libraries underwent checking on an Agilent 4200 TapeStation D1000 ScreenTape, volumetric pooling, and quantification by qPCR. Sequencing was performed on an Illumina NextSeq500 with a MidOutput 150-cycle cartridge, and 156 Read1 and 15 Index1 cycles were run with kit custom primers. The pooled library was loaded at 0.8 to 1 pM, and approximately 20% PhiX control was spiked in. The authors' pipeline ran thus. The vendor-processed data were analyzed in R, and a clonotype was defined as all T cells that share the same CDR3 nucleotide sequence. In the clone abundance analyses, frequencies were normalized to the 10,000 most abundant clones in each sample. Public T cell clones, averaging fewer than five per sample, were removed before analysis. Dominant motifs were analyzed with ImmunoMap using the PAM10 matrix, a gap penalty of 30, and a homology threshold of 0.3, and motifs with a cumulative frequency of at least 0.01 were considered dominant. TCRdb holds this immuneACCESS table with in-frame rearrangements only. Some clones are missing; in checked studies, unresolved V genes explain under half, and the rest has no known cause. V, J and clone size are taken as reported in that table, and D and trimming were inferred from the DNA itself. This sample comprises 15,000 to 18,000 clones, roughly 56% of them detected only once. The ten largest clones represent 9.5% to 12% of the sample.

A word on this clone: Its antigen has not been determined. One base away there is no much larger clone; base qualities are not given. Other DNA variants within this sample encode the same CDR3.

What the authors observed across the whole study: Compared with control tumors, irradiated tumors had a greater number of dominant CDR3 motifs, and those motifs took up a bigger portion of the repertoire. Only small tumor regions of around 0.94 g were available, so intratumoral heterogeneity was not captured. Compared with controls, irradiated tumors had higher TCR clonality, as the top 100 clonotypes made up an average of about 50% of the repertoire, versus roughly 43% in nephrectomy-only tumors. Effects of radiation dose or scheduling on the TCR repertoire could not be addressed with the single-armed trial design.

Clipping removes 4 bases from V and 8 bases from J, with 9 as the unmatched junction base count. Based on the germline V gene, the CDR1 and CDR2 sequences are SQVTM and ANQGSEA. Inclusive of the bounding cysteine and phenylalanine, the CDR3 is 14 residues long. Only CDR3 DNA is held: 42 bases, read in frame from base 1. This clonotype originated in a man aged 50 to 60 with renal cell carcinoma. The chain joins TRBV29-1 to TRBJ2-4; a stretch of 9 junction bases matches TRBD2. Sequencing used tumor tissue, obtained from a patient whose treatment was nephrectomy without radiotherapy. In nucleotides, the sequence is TGCAGCGTTGTAGGGGGAGCGGGGGGAGACATTCAGTACTTC. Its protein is CSVVGGAGGDIQYF.